Below are 23 T cell receptor beta chains sequenced from a single sample in a study of blood T cell repertoires in COVID-19. Generated by immunoSEQ multiplex PCR, the TCRdb table keeps only in-frame clones and is missing some. The sample lists about 180,000 clones; around 85% were seen once. Sequencing was carried out using peripheral blood. These receptors were obtained from a woman older than 75 with acute or convalescent COVID-19.

The chain combines TRBV19 with TRBJ2-2, with 7 bases that match TRBD2. The V gene end was trimmed by 3 bases and the J gene end by 1 base; junction bases not matched to a gene: 5. The CDR3 extends over 16 amino acids. CDR1 and CDR2 from the germline V gene are LNHDA and SQIVND (reference sequence). The DNA for the CDR3 is TGTGCCAGTAGTATCACTAGCGTCAGGAACACCGGGGAGCTGTTTTTT. Amino acid sequence: CASSITSVRNTGELFF.

The chain links TRBV27 to TRBJ2-7, with TRBD1 matching 7 bases. The V gene end was trimmed by 3 bases and the J gene end by 3 bases; junction bases not matched to a gene: 8. The V gene's germline CDR1 is MNHEY and CDR2 SMNVEV (reference sequence). The CDR3 sequence is 15 residues long. In DNA, the CDR3 is TGTGCCAGCAGTTTTAAAGGGGGCGGTTTCTACGAGCAGTACTTC. Translated: CASSFKGGGFYEQYF.

This clone was recorded many times. The chain carries TRBV9 and TRBJ2-2, with 8 positions matching TRBD2. This CDR3 has 17 residues. The ends lost 0 bases at V and 2 bases at J; junction bases unmatched: 6. Per germline, CDR1 SGDLS and CDR2 YYNGEE. Here the CDR3 reads CASSVGALADNTGELFF. In DNA form, the CDR3 reads TGTGCCAGCAGCGTAGGGGCACTAGCGGACAACACCGGGGAGCTGTTTTTT.

A few counts support this clone. The J gene is TRBJ2-7, the V gene TRBV9; 7 nucleotides agree with TRBD2. V shed 4 bases, J shed 4 bases, and the junction held 11 bases outside the gene matches. The CDR3 is 15 amino acids. Per germline, CDR1 SGDLS and CDR2 YYNGEE. This CDR3 reads CASSLEGGSAYEQYF. CDR3 in DNA: TGTGCCAGCAGCCTAGAGGGCGGGAGTGCATACGAGCAGTACTTC.

The chain couples TRBV5-6 to TRBJ1-5; 7 nucleotides match TRBD1. Germline CDR1 is SGHDT and CDR2 is YYEEEE. The ends lost 1 base at V and 0 bases at J; junction bases unmatched: 7. The CDR3 consists of 17 residues. Here the CDR3 DNA reads TGTGCCAGCAGCTTGCGTATGACAGGGAGTAGCAATCAGCCCCAGCATTTT. Encoded protein: CASSLRMTGSSNQPQHF.

The chain combines TRBV5-6 with TRBJ1-2, with D possibly matching TRBD1 (5 bases). Germline CDR1 and CDR2: SGHDT and YYEEEE. V was trimmed by 5 bases and J by 2 bases, leaving 16 bases between them. The CDR3 length is 15 residues. CDR3 sequence (DNA): TGTGCCAGCAGACCCCTCAGGGAAGGAAACTATGGCTACACCTTC. Encoded protein: CASRPLREGNYGYTF.

V and J are TRBV2 and TRBJ1-2; no clear D. Deletions cut 8 bases from V and 0 bases from J, with 10 bases between. Germline V gene sequence: CDR1 SNHLY, CDR2 FYNNEI. The CDR3 contains 13 residues. This CDR3 reads CASERGANYGYTF. In nucleotides, the CDR3 is TGTGCCAGCGAACGGGGAGCTAACTATGGCTACACCTTC.

This clone was observed a single time. This sequence joins TRBV5-4 and TRBJ2-7, with D tentatively TRBD2 (5 bases). The CDR3 length is 15 residues. Trimming shortened V by 4 bases and J by 0 bases, and 14 bases separated the two germline ends. CDR1 SGHNT and CDR2 YYREEE come from the germline V gene (reference sequence). Written as DNA, the CDR3 is TGTGCCAGCAGCCCAGGACTGGAGAGCTCCTACGAGCAGTACTTC. It is translated as CASSPGLESSYEQYF.

The CDR3 region is CASSLVGGNLEAFF. The CDR3 coding sequence is TGCGCCAGCAGTCTGGTGGGGGGGAACCTTGAAGCTTTCTTT. J is TRBJ1-1 and V is TRBV5-1; the D gene is possibly TRBD1 (5 bases). Trimming left V 5 bases short and J 7 bases short, with 18 bases between. The V gene's germline CDR1 is SGHRS and CDR2 YFSETQ. The CDR3 sequence is 14 residues long. Filled out from reference TRBV5-1 and TRBJ1-1, the complete variable domain reads KAGVTQTPRYLIKTRGQQVTLSCSPISGHRSVSWYQQTPGQGLQFLFEYFSETQRNKGNFPGRFSGRQFSNSRSEMNVSTLELGDSALYLCASSLVGGNLEAFFGQGTRLTVV.

This clone was counted between two and nine times. V gene TRBV24-1 combines with J gene TRBJ2-6; unclear D gene. The CDR3 runs 14 residues. CDR1 is KGHDR and CDR2 is SFDVKD in the germline V gene. Deletions cut 5 bases from V and 0 bases from J, with 4 bases between. DNA of the CDR3: TGTGCCACCAGTGTCTCCTCTGGGGCCAACGTCCTGACTTTC. This gives the protein CATSVSSGANVLTF.

The V gene is TRBV2, the J gene TRBJ1-2, with a weak D call TRBD1 (6 bases). V was clipped by 6 bases and J by 9 bases, with 11 bases between them. This CDR3 spans 11 amino acids. Germline V lookup: CDR1 SNHLY, CDR2 FYNNEI. The CDR3 sequence: CASSPGGRYTF. For the CDR3, the DNA is TGTGCCAGCAGCCCCGGGGGGCGCTACACCTTC. Looking up the rest from reference TRBV2 and TRBJ1-2 gives the full variable domain: EPEVTQTPSHQVTQMGQEVILRCVPISNHLYFYWYRQILGQKVEFLVSFYNNEISEKSEIFDDQFSVERPDGSNFTLKIRSTKLEDSAMYFCASSPGGRYTFGSGTRLTVV.

The chain employs TRBV29-1 and TRBJ2-1; 12 nucleotides align to TRBD2. The J segment lost 4 bases and the V segment lost 5 bases, leaving 3 bases of the junction unmatched. CDR1 and CDR2 from the germline V gene are SQVTM and ANQGSEA. There are 14 residues in the CDR3. This chain's CDR3 is CSVLTSGSYNEQFF. CDR3 DNA sequence: TGCAGCGTTCTGACTAGCGGGAGTTACAATGAGCAGTTCTTC.

Note on this clone: Other DNA sequences of this sample code for an identical CDR3. The rearrangement joins TRBV12-3 or TRBV12-4 to TRBJ1-5; D remains unclear. Trimming shortened V by 3 bases and J by 4 bases, and 7 bases separated the two germline ends. This CDR3 is built from 13 residues. CDR3 loop: CASSLSGNQPQHF. The CDR3 nucleotides read TGTGCCAGCAGTTTGAGCGGGAATCAGCCCCAGCATTTT.

This chain connects TRBV24-1 to TRBJ2-7, with 12 nucleotides matching TRBD1. CDR3 length: 17 amino acids. Germline V gene lookup returns CDR1 KGHDR and CDR2 SFDVKD. V lost 4 bases and J lost 3; bases outside the gene matches: 9. The CDR3: CATSDRSGTGGLYEQYF. The CDR3 coding sequence is TGTGCCACCAGTGACCGTTCCGGGACAGGGGGCCTCTACGAGCAGTACTTC.

The rearrangement joins TRBV6-1 to TRBJ1-2, with D possibly being TRBD1 (6 bases). From germline, CDR1 is MNHNS and CDR2 SASEGT. This CDR3 has 15 residues. V gave up 2 bases and J gave up 7 bases, with 17 bases separating them. The CDR3 here is CASSERGRGEGGYTF. The CDR3 DNA reads as TGTGCCAGCAGTGAAAGGGGCAGGGGTGAAGGTGGCTACACCTTC.

J is TRBJ2-7 and V is TRBV9; the D gene is possibly TRBD1 (5 bases). The CDR3 runs 13 residues. Germline CDR1 reads SGDLS; CDR2 reads YYNGEE. Between the trimmed V and J ends, which lost 6 bases and 2 bases, there was a span of 12 bases. The CDR3 spells CASNPQGTYEQYF. CDR3 in DNA: TGTGCCAGCAACCCCCAGGGCACCTACGAGCAGTACTTC.

This sequence joins TRBV4-3 and TRBJ1-4, with 7 bases identical to TRBD1. This CDR3 comprises 16 residues. V lost 4 bases to trimming and J lost 3 bases; unmatched junction nucleotides: 8. Germline CDR1 and CDR2: LGHNA and YSLEER. This chain's CDR3 is CASSPERGRPNEKLFF. CDR3 nucleotide sequence: TGCGCCAGCAGCCCAGAGAGGGGGCGGCCTAATGAAAAACTGTTTTTT.

The chain is built from TRBV19 and TRBJ1-2, with TRBD1 as a possible D gene (6 bases). V lost 6 bases and J lost 3, with 17 bases in between. The CDR3 has 15 amino acids. The V gene's germline CDR1 is LNHDA and CDR2 SQIVND (reference sequence). The chain's CDR3 is CASRSSGSGDYGYTF. The CDR3 DNA sequence: TGTGCCAGTAGGTCCTCGGGGTCAGGGGACTATGGCTACACCTTC. The full variable domain, with the rest looked up from reference TRBV19 and TRBJ1-2, is DGGITQSPKYLFRKEGQNVTLSCEQNLNHDAMYWYRQDPGQGLRLIYYSQIVNDFQKGDIAEGYSVSREKKESFPLTVTSAQKNPTAFYLCASRSSGSGDYGYTFGSGTRLTVV.

The chain employs TRBV5-1 and TRBJ1-2, with 11 bases matching TRBD1. The ends lost 4 bases at V and 8 bases at J; junction bases unmatched: 7. The germline CDR1 and CDR2 sequences are SGHRS and YFSETQ. The CDR3 consists of 14 residues. The CDR3, as DNA: TGCGCCAGCAGCCCCCGGACAGGGGGCCGGGGCTACACCTTC. Translating gives CASSPRTGGRGYTF.

Notes on this clone: The sample holds other DNA sequences that translate to the same CDR3. The chain employs TRBV5-1 and TRBJ1-2, with 9 nucleotides matching TRBD1. V shed 4 bases, J shed 2 bases, and the junction held 6 bases outside the gene matches. CDR3 length: 15 amino acids. Germline values: CDR1 SGHRS, CDR2 YFSETQ. The CDR3 loop is CASSLGGTGNYGYTF. The CDR3 nucleotides are TGCGCCAGCAGCCTGGGTGGGACAGGGAACTATGGCTACACCTTC.

The CDR3 is CASSLREGRVASTDTQYF. Here the CDR3 DNA reads TGTGCCAGCAGCCTCCGGGAGGGTAGGGTAGCCAGCACAGATACGCAGTATTTT. V is TRBV7-2 and J is TRBJ2-3, with TRBD2 matching 8 bases. Germline CDR1 reads SGHTA; CDR2 reads FQGNSA. The J segment lost 0 bases and the V segment lost 5 bases, leaving 13 bases of the junction unmatched. This CDR3 spans 18 amino acids.

This chain connects TRBV6-2 or TRBV6-3 to TRBJ2-3; no clear D gene. The germline V gene encodes CDR1 MNHEY and CDR2 SVGEGT. CDR3 length: 11 residues. Between the trimmed V and J ends, which lost 6 bases and 7 bases, there was a span of 8 bases. The CDR3 region has the DNA TGTGCCAGCAGCCACGGGTATACGCAGTATTTT. Its translation is CASSHGYTQYF.

V usage is TRBV7-9 and J usage is TRBJ1-6; 8 bases match TRBD1. Germline V gene data show CDR1 as SEHNR and CDR2 as FQNEAQ (reference sequence). V gave up 6 bases and J gave up 9 bases; unmatched junction bases: 7. This CDR3 has 14 amino acids. The CDR3 DNA is TGTGCCAGCAGGGCGACAGGGGAAGGTTCACCCCTCCACTTT. Protein sequence: CASRATGEGSPLHF.